The present T cell receptor beta chain was sequenced within a study of shared clonotypes between healthy human individuals. The CDR3 spans 12 residues. From germline, CDR1 is SGHTA and CDR2 FQGTGA. V lost 5 bases and J lost 7; bases outside the gene matches: 2. Generated by immunoSEQ multiplex PCR, the TCRdb table keeps only in-frame clones and is missing some. The data contain some 1,100,000 clones, around 78% of them seen just once; the ten biggest clones take up about 0.52%. The sequence was obtained from a man aged 18 to 29 in good health. Some clones in this sample may be carry-over from other donors' samples. The chain couples TRBV7-3 to TRBJ1-1; 9 nucleotides match TRBD1. Material for sequencing was memory CD4+ T cells from PBMCs. This sample's subset: CD45RA-negative fraction. CDR3 sequence: CASSRGQGEAFF. The CDR3 coding sequence is TGTGCCAGCAGCCGGGGACAGGGTGAAGCTTTCTTT. Full variable domain (missing parts from reference TRBV7-3 and TRBJ1-1): GAGVSQTPSNKVTEKGKYVELRCDPISGHTALYWYRQSLGQGPEFLIYFQGTGAADDSGLPNDRFFAVRPEGSVSTLKIQRTERGDSAVYLCASSRGQGEAFFGQGTRLTVV.